This entry concerns a single T cell receptor (beta chain). Antigen: not known. The PCR contained 60 Vbeta and 13 Jbeta primers. Libraries were prepared by immunoSEQ multiplex PCR; TCRdb keeps only in-frame clonotypes and omits some of them. The sample has about 130,000 clones; 72% are singletons. The CDR3 runs 17 residues. The ends lost 6 bases at V and 1 base at J; junction bases unmatched: 12. Germline CDR1 MDHEN, CDR2 SYDVKM. The data originate from a study of cytomegalovirus exposure and HLA in healthy donors. Whole-study findings and limits: A list of 150 or so TCR beta chains associated with cytomegalovirus was given.

Sequenced material: PBMCs. This TCR was recovered from a man in his thirties or forties in good health and CMV-seronegative. This chain connects TRBV28 to TRBJ1-5, with 7 positions matching TRBD1. CDR3 in amino acids: CASSHAGTVGSNQPQHF. CDR3 DNA sequence: TGTGCCAGCAGCCATGCCGGGACAGTGGGAAGCAATCAGCCCCAGCATTTT.